One sample yielded the 31 T cell receptor beta chains listed below, sequenced in a study of T cell repertoires in cytomegalovirus infection. TCRdb ran MiXCR on the reads and lists one entry per CDR3 protein. The sample has approximately 500,000 distinct CDR3 sequences, about 17% seen once. Sequencing was carried out using CD8+ T cells from PBMCs. The receptors stem from a human donor in good health (CMV status not recorded). Some clones in this sample may be carry-over from other donors' samples.

Note on this clonotype: The junction and the germline gene differ at one end; a read error may be behind it. The chain couples TRBV12-3 or TRBV12-4 to TRBJ2-5, with TRBD2 as a possible D gene (6 bases). The CDR3 loop spans 14 amino acids. CDR3 bases: TGTGCAAGCAGTTTAGGGACTCATGAAGAGACCCAGTACTTC. Translation gives CASSLGTHEETQYF.

This chain uses TRBV5-6 with TRBJ2-1, with 7 bases fitting TRBD2. Looked up from germline, CDR1 is SGHDT and CDR2 is YYEEEE. The ends lost 1 base at V and 6 bases at J; junction bases unmatched: 13. The CDR3 spans 17 residues. CDR3 sequence: CASSLLFRLAGPNEQFF. The CDR3 DNA follows: TGTGCCAGCAGCTTGCTATTCCGACTAGCTGGTCCCAATGAGCAGTTCTTC.

This clonotype occurred many times. The V and J genes are TRBV11-1 and TRBJ2-2; D gene ambiguous. CDR1 is SGHAT and CDR2 is FQDESV in the germline V gene (reference sequence). Trimming cost V 2 bases and J 5 bases, with 12 bases left between them. The CDR3 has 15 amino acids. The CDR3 nucleotides read TGTGCCAGCAGCTTAAAGTTGACTCGGACCGGGGAGCTGTTTTTT. Translated: CASSLKLTRTGELFF. Complete variable domain (other parts from reference TRBV11-1 and TRBJ2-2): EAEVAQSPRYKITEKSQAVAFWCDPISGHATLYWYRQILGQGPELLVQFQDESVVDDSQLPKDRFSAERLKGVDSTLKIQPAELGDSAMYLCASSLKLTRTGELFFGEGSRLTVL.

This clonotype was seen ten or more times. The CDR3 sequence is CASRQGYSPLHF. The CDR3 DNA sequence: TGTGCCAGCAGACAGGGGTATTCACCCCTCCACTTT. V usage is TRBV12-3 or TRBV12-4 and J usage is TRBJ1-6; TRBD1 matches 7 bases. The trim removed 6 bases at V and 8 bases at J, leaving 1 base unmatched. The CDR3 covers 12 residues.

This chain uses TRBV12-3 or TRBV12-4 with TRBJ2-3, with a possible D match to TRBD2 (7 bases). The CDR3 extends over 16 amino acids. With 5 bases removed from V and 1 base from J, the gap between germline ends came to 16 bases. CDR3 bases: TGTGCCAGCAGTACCTCGGGGGGCGGGGGCACAGATACGCAGTATTTT. This codes for CASSTSGGGGTDTQYF.

This clonotype was counted only a few times. V usage is TRBV15 and J usage is TRBJ1-2, with 7 positions matching TRBD1. This CDR3 has 13 residues. Germline V lookup: CDR1 LNHNV, CDR2 YYDKDF (reference sequence). J lost 4 bases, V lost 8 bases, and 7 bases had no gene match. CDR3 protein: CATYRGSGYGYTF. CDR3 in DNA: TGTGCCACCTACAGGGGTTCGGGCTATGGCTACACCTTC. Variable domain in full (rest from reference TRBV15 and TRBJ1-2): DAMVIQNPRYQVTQFGKPVTLSCSQTLNHNVMYWYQQKSSQAPKLLFHYYDKDFNNEADTPDNFQSRRPNTSFCFLDIRSPGLGDTAMYLCATYRGSGYGYTFGSGTRLTVV.

Turning to this clonotype: Here the CDR3 omits its conserved ending phenylalanine or tryptophan, so a read error is the likely source. This rearrangement joins TRBV2 to TRBJ2-1; D not resolved. V gave up 6 bases and J gave up 5 bases, with 17 bases separating them. The V gene's germline CDR1 is SNHLY and CDR2 FYNNEI. This CDR3 is built from 15 residues. The CDR3 DNA sequence: TGTGCCAGCAGGCCCTTGGGTCCTGGGGACAATGAGCAGTTCTTA. Translating gives CASRPLGPGDNEQFL.

This clonotype was detected a few times. The chain uses TRBV15 and TRBJ2-7; 9 nucleotides match TRBD1. This CDR3 contains 15 residues. Germline V lookup: CDR1 LNHNV, CDR2 YYDKDF (reference sequence). J gave up 3 bases and V 0 bases, and 3 bases lay outside the gene matches. CDR3 bases: TGTGCCACCAGCAGAGAAAGGGGACAGGGCTACGAGCAGTACTTC. Translating gives CATSRERGQGYEQYF.

The rearrangement joins TRBV13 to TRBJ2-5; maybe TRBD1 (7 bases). The CDR3 runs to 16 residues. CDR1 is PRHDT, CDR2 FYEKMQ, per germline (reference sequence). V lost 4 bases and J 3 bases, leaving 18 bases between the germline ends. The CDR3 protein is CASSSRSQGGKETQYF. CDR3 DNA: TGTGCCAGCAGCTCCCGGAGCCAGGGGGGAAAAGAGACCCAGTACTTC.

The rearrangement joins TRBV5-5 to TRBJ1-4; 10 bases map to TRBD1. CDR1 is SGHKS, CDR2 YYEKEE, per germline (reference sequence). V shed 0 bases and J 5 bases; nucleotides not matched to a gene: 7. This CDR3 has 17 amino acids. The CDR3 protein is CASSLGTGGGRNEKLFF. The CDR3 DNA sequence: TGTGCCAGCAGCTTGGGGACAGGGGGGGGACGAAATGAAAAACTGTTTTTT.

This clonotype has ten or more counts. The chain couples TRBV19 to TRBJ1-5; no clear D. V lost 1 base to trimming and J lost 4 bases, with 14 bases between them. CDR3 length: 16 residues. The germline V gene has CDR1 LNHDA and CDR2 SQIVND (reference sequence). The DNA for the CDR3 is TGTGCCAGTAGTATAGGGTTATTTAGTCGTAATCAGCCCCAGCATTTT. It yields the protein CASSIGLFSRNQPQHF.

V usage is TRBV27 and J usage is TRBJ1-1; possibly TRBD1 for D (5 bases). The CDR3 contains 14 residues. Per the germline V gene, CDR1 is MNHEY and CDR2 is SMNVEV (reference sequence). V lost 0 bases and J lost 8, with 13 bases in between. The CDR3 nucleotides are TGTGCCAGCAGTTTATCGGCAGGGACCGTCGAAGCTTTCTTT. The encoded protein is CASSLSAGTVEAFF.

This clonotype was detected many times. The chain links TRBV28 to TRBJ2-1, with 7 bases that match TRBD2. The CDR3 totals 18 residues. Germline lookup yields CDR1 MDHEN and CDR2 SYDVKM. V dropped 1 base and J dropped 9; count of bases not matched to a gene: 18. The CDR3 sequence is CASSLSDVGGVFVAEQFF. Written as DNA, the CDR3 is TGTGCCAGCAGTTTATCGGATGTTGGGGGGGTTTTTGTGGCTGAGCAGTTCTTC.

The CDR3 nucleotides are TGTGCCAGTAGTATAATGGGGGACCTGGACGAGCAGTACTTC. Protein product: CASSIMGDLDEQYF. V usage is TRBV19 and J usage is TRBJ2-7; D possibly matches TRBD1 or TRBD2 (5 bases each). CDR1 and CDR2 (germline): LNHDA, SQIVND (reference sequence). V dropped 2 bases and J dropped 5 bases, with 13 bases sitting between them. This CDR3 has 14 residues.

This clonotype was seen repeatedly, ten times or more. The V gene is TRBV5-5, the J gene TRBJ2-3; TRBD1 matches 7 bases. Losses at the gene ends were 4 bases for V and 2 bases for J; bases not matched to a gene: 10. The CDR3 is 16 residues long. Per germline, CDR1 SGHKS and CDR2 YYEKEE (reference sequence). The CDR3 is CASSSRDRRNTDTQYF. CDR3 DNA: TGTGCCAGCAGCAGCCGGGACAGAAGAAACACAGATACGCAGTATTTT. The full variable domain, in which reference TRBV5-5 and TRBJ2-3 provide the parts outside the CDR3, is DAGVTQSPTHLIKTRGQQVTLRCSPISGHKSVSWYQQVLGQGPQFIFQYYEKEERGRGNFPDRFSARQFPNYSSELNVNALLLGDSALYLCASSSRDRRNTDTQYFGPGTRLTVL.

This clonotype was seen ten or more times. CDR3 DNA: TGTGCCAGCAGTAAGGACGCTCCCGAAGAGCAGTTCTTC. It specifies CASSKDAPEEQFF. The chain employs TRBV27 and TRBJ2-1; no firm D call. From germline, CDR1 is MNHEY and CDR2 SMNVEV (reference sequence). Trimming shortened V by 5 bases and J by 10 bases, and 15 bases separated the two germline ends. This CDR3 contains 13 residues.

The V gene is TRBV4-1, the J gene TRBJ2-1; D not certain. CDR3 length: 14 amino acids. V dropped 6 bases and J dropped 9 bases, with 18 bases sitting between them. Germline CDR1 and CDR2: MGHRA and YSYEKL. The CDR3 sequence: CASRPLPTPGEQFF. The DNA of the CDR3 is TGCGCCAGCAGACCGCTACCGACCCCCGGTGAGCAGTTCTTC.

The chain links TRBV28 to TRBJ2-7; TRBD1 matches at 8 bases. The V segment lost 4 bases and the J segment 3 bases; nucleotides outside the gene matches: 17. This CDR3 is 18 amino acids long. CDR1 and CDR2 from the germline V gene are MDHEN and SYDVKM. The CDR3 DNA sequence: TGTGCCAGCAGTTCGTACTCGACAGGGGAATTGCCTATCTACGAGCAGTACTTC. Translating it yields CASSSYSTGELPIYEQYF.

Many counts were recorded for this clonotype. The rearrangement uses TRBV28 and TRBJ1-6, with D possibly TRBD1 on 6 matching bases. Germline V gene data show CDR1 as MDHEN and CDR2 as SYDVKM. The CDR3 contains 15 residues. With 3 bases removed from V and 3 bases from J, the gap between germline ends came to 9 bases. The CDR3 region has the DNA TGTGCCAGCAGTTTGGAAGGGGGCTATAATTCACCCCTCCACTTT. It codes for CASSLEGGYNSPLHF.

This clonotype turned up a few times. The chain combines TRBV20-1 with TRBJ2-1; 8 bases are shared with TRBD2. Germline V gene data show CDR1 as DFQATT and CDR2 as SNEGSKA (reference sequence). The CDR3 spans 19 residues. With 0 bases clipped from V and 7 bases from J, the junction kept 20 bases outside the gene matches. The CDR3 is CSARDLTSGVTYNENEQFF. CDR3 bases: TGCAGTGCTAGAGACCTTACTAGCGGAGTTACCTACAATGAAAATGAGCAGTTCTTC.

This clonotype showed up many times. The chain uses TRBV28 and TRBJ2-5, with 9 bases aligning to TRBD2. Germline loops: CDR1 MDHEN, CDR2 SYDVKM. The CDR3 is 14 amino acids. The junction had 4 bases not matched to a gene; V was cut back by 4 bases and J by 4 bases. The CDR3 protein is CASSSGLAPETQYF. In DNA, the CDR3 is TGTGCCAGCAGTTCCGGACTAGCGCCAGAGACCCAGTACTTC.

This clonotype appeared many times. The J gene is TRBJ2-1, the V gene TRBV7-9; TRBD2 matches at 7 bases. The trim removed 5 bases at V and 7 bases at J, leaving 11 bases unmatched. CDR3 length: 15 amino acids. Germline loops: CDR1 SEHNR, CDR2 FQNEAQ (reference sequence). The CDR3 coding sequence is TGTGCCAGCAGCCACCTCGGGGCGGGAGTTAATGAGCAGTTCTTC. Residues: CASSHLGAGVNEQFF.

This clonotype was seen repeatedly, ten times or more. V usage is TRBV27 and J usage is TRBJ2-1; the match to TRBD2 covers 11 bases. The CDR3 is 14 residues long. CDR1 and CDR2 from the germline V gene are MNHEY and SMNVEV (reference sequence). After removal of 2 bases from V and 7 bases from J, the junction contained 1 base not matched to a gene. CDR3 sequence: CASSLTSGRNEQFF. CDR3 bases: TGTGCCAGCAGTTTAACTAGCGGGAGAAATGAGCAGTTCTTC.

This clonotype was picked up many times. This chain joins TRBV2 and TRBJ2-2, with 10 bases aligning to TRBD2. CDR3 length: 16 residues. V dropped 6 bases and J dropped 5; count of bases not matched to a gene: 9. Germline V gene lookup returns CDR1 SNHLY and CDR2 FYNNEI. The CDR3 DNA reads TGTGCCAGCAGCTTCACCCTAGCGGGGGATACCGGGGAGCTGTTTTTT. Protein sequence: CASSFTLAGDTGELFF.

The chain uses TRBV19 and TRBJ1-1; a possible D gene is TRBD1 (6 bases). The CDR3 consists of 16 residues. V was pared by 6 bases and J by 0 bases, with 17 bases between. CDR1 LNHDA and CDR2 SQIVND come from the germline V gene (reference sequence). The CDR3 protein is CASRNPRGDMNTEAFF. CDR3 coding DNA: TGTGCCAGTAGAAACCCCCGAGGGGACATGAACACTGAAGCTTTCTTT.

CDR3 coding DNA: TGCAGTGTTAAACAGGGGACTTCAACATATCAGCCCCAGCATTTT. This translates into CSVKQGTSTYQPQHF. The chain couples TRBV20-1 to TRBJ1-5; 7 bases align to TRBD1. The CDR3 spans 15 residues. Trimming cost V 7 bases and J 5 bases; bases outside gene matches: 14. Germline lookup yields CDR1 DFQATT and CDR2 SNEGSKA (reference sequence).

The rearrangement joins TRBV14 to TRBJ2-1, with TRBD2 matching 8 bases. From germline, CDR1 is SGHDN and CDR2 FVKESK. Trimming took 0 bases from V and 8 from J; bases not matched to a gene: 6. This CDR3 is built from 15 residues. Here the CDR3 reads CASSQEREGLHEQFF. CDR3 sequence (DNA): TGTGCCAGCAGCCAAGAACGGGAGGGCCTCCATGAGCAGTTCTTC.

This clonotype was counted many times. The junction differs from germline at one of its ends, possibly a read error. The J gene is TRBJ2-3, the V gene TRBV7-2; no clear D. This CDR3 has 18 residues. Germline V gives CDR1 SGHTA, CDR2 FQGNSA. For the CDR3, the DNA is TGTGCCAGCAGATTAGGCTGGTTCAGAGGCCTTGACACAGATACGCAGTATTTT. The encoded protein is CASRLGWFRGLDTDTQYF.

This clonotype was found many times. Here the CDR3 DNA reads TGTGCCAGCAGTTTGGGGACGTCCTTGAACACTGAAGCTTTCTTT. Encoded protein: CASSLGTSLNTEAFF. This chain connects TRBV12-3 or TRBV12-4 to TRBJ1-1, with D perhaps matching TRBD1 (5 bases). The V gene lost 3 bases and the J gene lost 0 bases, with 11 bases spanning the gap. The CDR3 is 15 amino acids.

Many counts were recorded for this clonotype. This rearrangement joins TRBV7-7 to TRBJ1-5; TRBD1 matches 7 bases. Germline V gene lookup returns CDR1 SSHAT and CDR2 FNYEAQ (reference sequence). The CDR3 is 16 amino acids. The V gene end was trimmed by 5 bases and the J gene end by 7 bases; junction bases not matched to a gene: 14. The CDR3 protein is CASSRGDSQGYQPQHF. CDR3 nucleotide sequence: TGTGCCAGCAGCCGAGGGGATTCACAGGGGTACCAGCCCCAGCATTTT.

The V and J genes are TRBV7-3 and TRBJ2-7; no firm D call. This CDR3 has 13 amino acids. The germline CDR1 and CDR2 sequences are SGHTA and FQGTGA. V was shortened by 5 bases and J by 0 bases, with 8 bases between the two germline ends. The CDR3: CASSVDNSYEQYF. The DNA of the CDR3 is TGTGCCAGCAGCGTCGACAACTCCTACGAGCAGTACTTC.